This T cell receptor delta chain was observed in a study of human gamma delta and Vdelta1 T cells. TCRdb re-called clones from the PCR reads via CATT. This table holds roughly 13,000 delta-chain clones, approximately 51% found once. The CDR3 has 18 residues. V lost 1 base and J lost 0, with 18 bases in between. Germline V gene data show CDR1 as TSWWSYY and CDR2 as QGS. In regard to this clone: Antigen specificity is unknown.

Specimen: Vdelta1 gamma-delta T cells from blood grown in culture (DOT cells). This chain links TRDV1 with TRDJ1; no clear D. The TCR comes from a human donor in good health. This CDR3 is CALGEREGRIRYTDKLIF. The CDR3 nucleotides are TGTGCTCTTGGGGAACGTGAGGGGCGGATCAGGTACACCGATAAACTCATCTTT.